This TCR beta chain was identified during a study of T cells after yellow fever vaccination. Study information: SMART-Seq v4 Ultra Low Input handled preparation of low-cell-number fractions. Study results and caveats: Boosting was followed by the reappearance of most primary-vaccination clones (approximately 95% CD4, around 91% CD8). A small share of clonotypes appeared in both CD4 and CD8 compartments.

This clonotype has only a few counts. Its antigen remains unidentified. A universal primer site and UMIs were added as TCR cDNA was made by 5'RACE template switching. TCRdb called the 5' RACE reads again in MiXCR, with one record for every CDR3 protein. The sample carries a few hundred thousand distinct CDR3 sequences, around 3.9% recorded once. The source is a man between 18 and 35 years old who received the YFV17D yellow fever vaccine. Material: PBMCs, obtained 5 days after the yellow fever booster vaccination.

CDR3 sequence: CASSVGLRTDTQYF. For the CDR3, the DNA is TGTGCCAGCAGCGTTGGTTTGAGAACAGATACGCAGTATTTT. V gene TRBV9 combines with J gene TRBJ2-3; unclear D gene. The CDR3 contains 14 residues. V lost 2 bases and J lost 3, with 10 bases in between. From germline, CDR1 is SGDLS and CDR2 YYNGEE. The variable domain in full, completed from reference TRBV9 and TRBJ2-3, reads DSGVTQTPKHLITATGQRVTLRCSPRSGDLSVYWYQQSLDQGLQFLIQYYNGEERAKGNILERFSAQQFPDLHSELNLSSLELGDSALYFCASSVGLRTDTQYFGPGTRLTVL.